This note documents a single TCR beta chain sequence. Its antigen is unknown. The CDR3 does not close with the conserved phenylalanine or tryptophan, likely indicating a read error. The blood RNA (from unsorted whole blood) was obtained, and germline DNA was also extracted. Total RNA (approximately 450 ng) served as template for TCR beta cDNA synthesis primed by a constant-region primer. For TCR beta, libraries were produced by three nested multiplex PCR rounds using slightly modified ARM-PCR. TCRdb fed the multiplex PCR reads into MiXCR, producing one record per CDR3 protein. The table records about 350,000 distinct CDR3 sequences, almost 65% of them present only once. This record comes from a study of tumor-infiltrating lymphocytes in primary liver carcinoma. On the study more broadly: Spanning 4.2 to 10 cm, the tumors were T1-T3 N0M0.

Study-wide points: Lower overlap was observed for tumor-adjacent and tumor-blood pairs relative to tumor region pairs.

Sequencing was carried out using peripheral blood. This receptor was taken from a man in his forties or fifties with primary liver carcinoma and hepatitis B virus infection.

The CDR3 here is CASSLRTSGIGELFI. The CDR3 DNA sequence: TGTGCCAGCAGTCTCCGGACTAGCGGGATTGGGGAGCTGTTTATT. The chain carries TRBV11-1 and TRBJ2-2; 12 bases line up with TRBD2. The germline gives CDR1 SGHAT, CDR2 FQDESV (reference sequence). Losses at the gene ends were 6 bases for V and 8 bases for J; bases not matched to a gene: 7. The CDR3 totals 15 residues.